This T cell receptor (beta chain) was sequenced in a study of control samples from healthy donors and cancer patients. Sequenced by immunoSEQ multiplex PCR; TCRdb stores in-frame clones only, minus some. The table includes 120,000 to 150,000 clones, 88% detected once. V was trimmed by 4 bases and J by 4 bases, leaving 13 bases between them. Per germline, CDR1 SGHDN and CDR2 FVKESK. CDR3 length equals 14 residues. The chain joins TRBV14 to TRBJ1-2; D is undetermined. The receptor was derived from a woman in her thirties in good health. The sample was blood. CDR3 in DNA: TGTGCCAGCAGCCGGACGGCATCCGGCTATGGCTACACCTTC. Translation: CASSRTASGYGYTF.